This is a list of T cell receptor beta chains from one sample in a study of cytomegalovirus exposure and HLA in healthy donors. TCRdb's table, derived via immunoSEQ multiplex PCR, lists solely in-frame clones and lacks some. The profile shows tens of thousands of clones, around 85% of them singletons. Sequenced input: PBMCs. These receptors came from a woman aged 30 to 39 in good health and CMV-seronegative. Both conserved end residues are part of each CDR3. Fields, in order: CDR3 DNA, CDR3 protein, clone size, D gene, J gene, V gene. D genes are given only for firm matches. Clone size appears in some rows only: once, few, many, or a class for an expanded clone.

DNA: TGTGCCAGCAGTTACGTACCAGGGGGAGATTCACCCCTCCACTTT
CDR3: CASSYVPGGDSPLHF
size: few
D: TRBD1
J: TRBJ1-6
V: TRBV6-5

DNA: TGTGCCAGCGGAGGGACTAATGATGCAGATACGCAGTATTTT
CDR3: CASGGTNDADTQYF
size: -
D: TRBD2
J: TRBJ2-3
V: TRBV9

DNA: TGTGCCAGCAGTGAACAGGGCGAGCAGTACTTC
CDR3: CASSEQGEQYF
size: few
D: -
J: TRBJ2-7
V: TRBV6-1

DNA: TGCGCCAGCAGCTTCCGGGACAGGGTGAACACTGAAGCTTTCTTT
CDR3: CASSFRDRVNTEAFF
size: -
D: TRBD1
J: TRBJ1-1
V: TRBV4-1

DNA: TGTGCCAGCAGCCCCCGTTCCCAAGAGACCCAGTACTTC
CDR3: CASSPRSQETQYF
size: -
D: -
J: TRBJ2-5
V: TRBV7-2

DNA: TGCGCCAGCAGCGGGGGGAGCTCCTACAATGAGCAGTTCTTC
CDR3: CASSGGSSYNEQFF
size: -
D: -
J: TRBJ2-1
V: TRBV5-1

DNA: TGCGCCAGCAGCCAAGACTCCGGGACTGGGGCCAACGTCCTGACTTTC
CDR3: CASSQDSGTGANVLTF
size: -
D: -
J: TRBJ2-6
V: TRBV4-3

DNA: TGTGCCAGCAGTAGCGGGGCCTACAATGAGCAGTTCTTC
CDR3: CASSSGAYNEQFF
size: -
D: TRBD2
J: TRBJ2-1
V: TRBV11-2

DNA: TGTGCCAGCAGTGAAAGGGGGCTGAGCTATGGCTACACCTTC
CDR3: CASSERGLSYGYTF
size: once
D: TRBD1
J: TRBJ1-2
V: TRBV2

DNA: TGTGCCACCAGCAGAGATCGGGAAACCGGGGAGCTGTTTTTT
CDR3: CATSRDRETGELFF
size: few
D: -
J: TRBJ2-2
V: TRBV15

DNA: TGTGCCAGCAGTCCCCTAAGCGGGGCAGACTATGGCTACACCTTC
CDR3: CASSPLSGADYGYTF
size: -
D: -
J: TRBJ1-2
V: TRBV6-5

DNA: TGTGCCAGCAGCTCCGGGGAGGACACCGATCAAGAGACCCAGTACTTC
CDR3: CASSSGEDTDQETQYF
size: -
D: -
J: TRBJ2-5
V: TRBV5-6

DNA: TGTGCCAGTAGTCCTTGGAGTAGCGGGACGGAGACCCAGTACTTC
CDR3: CASSPWSSGTETQYF
size: few
D: TRBD2
J: TRBJ2-5
V: TRBV19